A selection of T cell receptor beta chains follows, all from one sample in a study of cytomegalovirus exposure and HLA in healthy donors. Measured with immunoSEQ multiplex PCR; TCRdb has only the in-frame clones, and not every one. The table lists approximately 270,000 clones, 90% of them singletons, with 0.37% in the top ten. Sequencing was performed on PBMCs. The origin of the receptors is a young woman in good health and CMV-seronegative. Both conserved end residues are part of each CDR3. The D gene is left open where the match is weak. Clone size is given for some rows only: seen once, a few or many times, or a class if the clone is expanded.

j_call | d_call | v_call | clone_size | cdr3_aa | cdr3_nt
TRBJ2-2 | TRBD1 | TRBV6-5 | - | CASSRGDRGTGELFF | TGTGCCAGCAGCCGCGGGGACAGGGGGACCGGGGAGCTGTTTTTT
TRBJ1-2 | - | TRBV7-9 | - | CASSLGGIRDYTF | TGTGCCAGCAGTCTCGGCGGGATCAGGGACTACACCTTC
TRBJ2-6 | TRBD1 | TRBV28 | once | CASSWTTGGRSTGANVLTF | TGTGCCAGCAGTTGGACGACAGGGGGCAGGAGCACTGGGGCCAACGTCCTGACTTTC
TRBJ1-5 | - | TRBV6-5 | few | CASSFRQSSNQPQHF | TGTGCCAGCAGTTTTCGACAGTCTAGCAATCAGCCCCAGCATTTT
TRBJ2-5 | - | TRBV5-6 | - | CASSLVFLTDQETQYF | TGTGCCAGCAGCTTGGTGTTTTTGACAGATCAAGAGACCCAGTACTTC
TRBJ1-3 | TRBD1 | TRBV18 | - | CASSPADREGNTIYF | TGTGCCAGCTCACCCGCGGACAGGGAAGGAAACACCATATATTTT
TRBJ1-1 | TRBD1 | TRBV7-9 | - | CASSLRQGKLYENTEAFF | TGTGCCAGCAGCCTTCGACAGGGGAAGCTATATGAGAACACTGAAGCTTTCTTT
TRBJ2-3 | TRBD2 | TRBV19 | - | CASSTVAGNTDTQYF | TGTGCCAGTAGTACTGTAGCGGGGAACACAGATACGCAGTATTTT
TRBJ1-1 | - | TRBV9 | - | CASSVTGSGTEAFF | TGTGCCAGCAGCGTAACCGGTAGCGGAACTGAAGCTTTCTTT
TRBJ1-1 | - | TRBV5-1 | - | CASSLIQNTEAFF | TGCGCCAGCAGCTTGATCCAGAACACTGAAGCTTTCTTT
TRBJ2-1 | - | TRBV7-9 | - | CASRQLAHEQFF | TGTGCCAGCAGACAACTAGCCCATGAGCAGTTCTTC
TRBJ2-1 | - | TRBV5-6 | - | CASCGSNNEQFF | TGTGCCAGTTGCGGGTCCAACAATGAGCAGTTCTTC
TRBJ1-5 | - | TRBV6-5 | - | CAASGNQPQHF | TGTGCCGCATCGGGCAATCAGCCCCAGCATTTT
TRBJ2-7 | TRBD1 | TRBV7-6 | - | CASSHLVGQRSYEQYF | TGTGCCAGCAGCCACCTGGTGGGACAGCGCTCCTACGAGCAGTACTTC
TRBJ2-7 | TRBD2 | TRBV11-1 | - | CASSLHGTSGGSRSYEQYF | TGTGCCAGCAGCTTGCATGGGACTAGCGGGGGTTCCAGGTCCTACGAGCAGTACTTC
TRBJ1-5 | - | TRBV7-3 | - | CASSLTFMRHQRNQPQHF | TGTGCCAGCAGCTTAACGTTTATGCGACACCAACGCAATCAGCCCCAGCATTTT
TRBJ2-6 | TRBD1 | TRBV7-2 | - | CASSSDDRVGANVLTF | TGTGCCAGCAGCTCCGACGACAGGGTCGGGGCCAACGTCCTGACTTTC
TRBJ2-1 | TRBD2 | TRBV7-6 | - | CASSEVAGGQFF | TGTGCCAGCAGCGAAGTGGCGGGGGGGCAGTTCTTC
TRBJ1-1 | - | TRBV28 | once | CASSFGQGITEAFF | TGTGCCAGCAGTTTTGGGCAGGGAATCACTGAAGCTTTCTTT
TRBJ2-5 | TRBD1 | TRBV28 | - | CASSREGQIETQYF | TGTGCCAGCAGTCGCGAGGGACAGATAGAGACCCAGTACTTC
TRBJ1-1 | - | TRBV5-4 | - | CASSEGVGYTEAFF | TGTGCCAGCAGCGAGGGGGTTGGGTACACTGAAGCTTTCTTT
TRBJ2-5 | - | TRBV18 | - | CASSPGLEETQYF | TGTGCCAGCTCACCGGGGCTAGAAGAGACCCAGTACTTC
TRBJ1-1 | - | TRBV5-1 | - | CASRAGNLDTEAFF | TGCGCCAGCCGGGCAGGGAATCTGGACACTGAAGCTTTCTTT
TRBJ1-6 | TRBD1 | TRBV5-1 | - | CASSSEGTGGYNSPLHF | TGCGCCAGCAGCTCCGAGGGGACAGGGGGATATAATTCACCCCTCCACTTT
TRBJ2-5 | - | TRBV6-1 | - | CASSEVGAQYF | TGTGCCAGCAGTGAAGTAGGGGCACAGTACTTC
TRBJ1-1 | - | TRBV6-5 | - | CASSTRALNTEAFF | TGTGCCAGCAGCACTCGAGCACTGAACACTGAAGCTTTCTTT
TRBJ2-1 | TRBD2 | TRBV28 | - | CATGLADNEQFF | TGTGCCACAGGACTAGCGGACAATGAGCAGTTCTTC
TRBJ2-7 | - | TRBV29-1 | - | CSVEGRDSGILEQYF | TGCAGCGTTGAGGGGCGGGACAGTGGAATACTCGAGCAGTACTTC
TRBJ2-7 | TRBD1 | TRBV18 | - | CASSPRTGEAEQYF | TGTGCCAGCTCACCCCGGACAGGGGAAGCCGAGCAGTACTTC
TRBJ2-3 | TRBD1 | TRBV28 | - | CASSLNRDRGLYTQYF | TGTGCCAGCAGTTTGAACCGGGACAGGGGGCTATATACGCAGTATTTT
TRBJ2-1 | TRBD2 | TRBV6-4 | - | CASSEGLAGNEQFF | TGTGCCAGCAGTGAGGGACTAGCGGGGAATGAGCAGTTCTTC
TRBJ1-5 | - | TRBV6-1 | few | CASSEAPGYNQPQHF | TGTGCCAGCAGTGAAGCTCCAGGGTACAATCAGCCCCAGCATTTT
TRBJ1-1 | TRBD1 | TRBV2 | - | CASSEQGGVEAFF | TGTGCCAGCAGTGAGCAGGGGGGAGTTGAAGCTTTCTTT
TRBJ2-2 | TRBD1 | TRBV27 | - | CAVGGLAGELFF | TGTGCCGTAGGGGGCCTGGCCGGGGAGCTGTTTTTT
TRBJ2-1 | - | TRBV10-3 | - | CAIRQDGGNEQFF | TGTGCCATCAGACAGGACGGTGGCAATGAGCAGTTCTTC
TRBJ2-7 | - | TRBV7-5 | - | CARSLSSCPRCEQYF | TGTGCCAGAAGCTTAAGTAGTTGCCCTAGATGCGAGCAGTACTTC
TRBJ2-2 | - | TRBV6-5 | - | CASSYRVFSNTGELFF | TGTGCCAGCAGTTATCGCGTTTTTTCGAACACCGGGGAGCTGTTTTTT
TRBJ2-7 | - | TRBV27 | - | CASSLISQSEQYF | TGTGCCAGCAGTTTAATTTCCCAATCCGAGCAGTACTTC
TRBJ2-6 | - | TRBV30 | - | CAWASSGANVLTF | TGTGCCTGGGCCTCTAGTGGGGCCAACGTCCTGACTTTC
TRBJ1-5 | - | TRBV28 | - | CASSWASNVNQPQHF | TGTGCCAGCAGTTGGGCCTCGAACGTTAATCAGCCCCAGCATTTT
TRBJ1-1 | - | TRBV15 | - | CATSRGQEYTEAFF | TGTGCCACCAGCAGAGGACAGGAGTACACTGAAGCTTTCTTT
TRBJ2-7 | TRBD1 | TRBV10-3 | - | CAISGQGYEQYF | TGTGCCATCAGTGGACAGGGCTACGAGCAGTACTTC